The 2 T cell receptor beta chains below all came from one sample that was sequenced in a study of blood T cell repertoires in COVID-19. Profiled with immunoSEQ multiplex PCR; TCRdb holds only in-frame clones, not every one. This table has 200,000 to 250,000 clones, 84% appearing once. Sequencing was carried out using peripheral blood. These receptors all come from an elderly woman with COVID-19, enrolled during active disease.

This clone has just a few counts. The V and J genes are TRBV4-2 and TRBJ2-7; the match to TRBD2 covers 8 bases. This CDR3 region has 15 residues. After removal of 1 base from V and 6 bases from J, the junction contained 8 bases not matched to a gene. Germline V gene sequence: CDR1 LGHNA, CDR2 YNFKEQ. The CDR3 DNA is TGTGCCAGCAGCCAAGTCTCGGGGGGGGCCGTCGAGCAGTACTTC. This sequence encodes CASSQVSGGAVEQYF.

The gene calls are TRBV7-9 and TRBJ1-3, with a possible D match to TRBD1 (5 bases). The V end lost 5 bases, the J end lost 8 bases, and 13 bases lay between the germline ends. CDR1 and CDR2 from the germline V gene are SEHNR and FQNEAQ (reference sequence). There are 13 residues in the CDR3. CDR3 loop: CASSPGGADTIYF. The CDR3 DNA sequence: TGTGCCAGCAGCCCCGGAGGGGCAGACACCATATATTTT. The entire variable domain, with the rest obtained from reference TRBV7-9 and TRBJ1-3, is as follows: DTGVSQNPRHKITKRGQNVTFRCDPISEHNRLYWYRQTLGQGPEFLTYFQNEAQLEKSRLLSDRFSAERPKGSFSTLEIQRTEQGDSAMYLCASSPGGADTIYFGEGSWLTVV.